The sequence of this T cell receptor (beta chain) was determined in a study of blood T cell repertoires in COVID-19. TCRdb keeps only in-frame clones here, not all; method: immunoSEQ multiplex PCR. The sample has about 260,000 clones; around 89% are singletons. The sample taken for sequencing was peripheral blood. This sequence was found in a man aged 55 to 69 who had recovered from COVID-19.

The CDR3 DNA is TGTGCCAGCCGTAGCGGGGGGGTACCAGATACGCAGTATTTT. It specifies CASRSGGVPDTQYF. The V and J genes are TRBV19 and TRBJ2-3; TRBD2 aligns across 11 bases. This CDR3 has 14 residues. V shed 9 bases and J 4 bases; nucleotides not matched to a gene: 6. From germline, CDR1 is LNHDA and CDR2 SQIVND (reference sequence).